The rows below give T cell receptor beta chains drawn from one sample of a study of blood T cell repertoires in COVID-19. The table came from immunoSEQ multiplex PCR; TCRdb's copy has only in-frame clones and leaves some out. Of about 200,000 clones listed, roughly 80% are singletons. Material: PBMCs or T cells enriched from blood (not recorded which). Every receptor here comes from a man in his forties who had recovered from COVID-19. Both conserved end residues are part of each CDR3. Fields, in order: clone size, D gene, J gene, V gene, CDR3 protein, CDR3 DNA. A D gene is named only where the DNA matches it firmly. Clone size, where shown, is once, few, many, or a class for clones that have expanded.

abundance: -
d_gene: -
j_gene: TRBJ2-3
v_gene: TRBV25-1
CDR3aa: CASRTTTDTQYF
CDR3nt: TGTGCCAGCCGGACTACCACAGATACGCAGTATTTT

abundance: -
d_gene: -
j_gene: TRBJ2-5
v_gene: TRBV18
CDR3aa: CASSPSRQETQYF
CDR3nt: TGTGCCAGCTCACCGTCGCGGCAAGAGACCCAGTACTTC

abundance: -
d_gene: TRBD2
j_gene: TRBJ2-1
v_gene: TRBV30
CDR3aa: CAWFKLAANEQFF
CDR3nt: TGTGCCTGGTTCAAACTAGCGGCGAATGAGCAGTTCTTC

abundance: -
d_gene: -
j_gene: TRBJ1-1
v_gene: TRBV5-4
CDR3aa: CASSPTTLGANPEAFF
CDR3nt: TGTGCCAGCAGCCCGACCACGTTAGGGGCAAACCCTGAAGCTTTCTTT

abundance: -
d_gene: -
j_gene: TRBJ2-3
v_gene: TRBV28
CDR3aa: CASSFTNTDTQYF
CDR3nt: TGTGCCAGCAGTTTTACTAACACAGATACGCAGTATTTT

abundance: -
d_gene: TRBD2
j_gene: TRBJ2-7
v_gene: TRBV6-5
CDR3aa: CAGRAGDLQTYEQYF
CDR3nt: TGTGCTGGGAGGGCTGGGGACTTACAAACCTACGAGCAGTACTTC

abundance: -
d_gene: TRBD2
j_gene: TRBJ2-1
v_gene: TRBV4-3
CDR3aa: CASSQGTGRSSYNEQFF
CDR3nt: TGCGCCAGCAGCCAAGGCACCGGGAGGAGTTCCTACAATGAGCAGTTCTTC

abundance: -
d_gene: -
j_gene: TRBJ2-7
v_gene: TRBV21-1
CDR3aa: CASSTQGSIGKYF
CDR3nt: TGTGCCAGCAGCACCCAGGGCTCCATTGGCAAGTACTTC

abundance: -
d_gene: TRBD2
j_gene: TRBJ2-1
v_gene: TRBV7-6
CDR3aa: CASSPDAAGALSRGFF
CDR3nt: TGTGCCAGCAGCCCCGATGCAGCGGGAGCTCTATCACGGGGGTTCTTC

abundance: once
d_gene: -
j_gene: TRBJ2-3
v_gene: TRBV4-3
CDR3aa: CASSQDRGTQYF
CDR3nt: TGCGCCAGCAGCCAAGACCGGGGTACGCAGTATTTT

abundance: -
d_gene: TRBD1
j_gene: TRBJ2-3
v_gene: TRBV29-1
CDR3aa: CSVENPSDRGNTDTQYF
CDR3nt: TGCAGCGTTGAAAATCCGTCGGACAGGGGAAACACAGATACGCAGTATTTT

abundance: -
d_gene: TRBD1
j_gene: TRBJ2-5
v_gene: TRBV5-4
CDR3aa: CASSPRHSQGETQYF
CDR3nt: TGTGCCAGCAGCCCCAGACATTCACAGGGGGAGACCCAGTACTTC

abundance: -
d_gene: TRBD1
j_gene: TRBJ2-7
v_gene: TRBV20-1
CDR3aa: CSASPGQGTYEQYF
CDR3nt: TGCAGTGCTAGTCCTGGACAGGGGACGTACGAGCAGTACTTC

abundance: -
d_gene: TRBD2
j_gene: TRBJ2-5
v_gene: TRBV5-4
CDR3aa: CASSGWTSGTGAQYF
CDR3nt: TGTGCCAGCAGTGGGTGGACTAGCGGTACTGGGGCCCAGTACTTC

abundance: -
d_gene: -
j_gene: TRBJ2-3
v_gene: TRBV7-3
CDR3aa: CASSLRGGNTDTQYF
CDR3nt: TGTGCCAGCAGCTTACGAGGGGGAAATACAGATACGCAGTATTTT

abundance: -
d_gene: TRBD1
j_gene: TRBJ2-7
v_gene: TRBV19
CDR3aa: CASSINFGQGYGGEQYF
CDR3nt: TGTGCCAGTAGTATAAATTTCGGACAGGGGTATGGTGGCGAGCAGTACTTC

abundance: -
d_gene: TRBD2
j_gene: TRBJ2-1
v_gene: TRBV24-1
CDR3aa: CATSDSLLAGMDEQFF
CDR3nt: TGTGCCACCAGTGATTCGTTACTAGCGGGAATGGATGAGCAGTTCTTC

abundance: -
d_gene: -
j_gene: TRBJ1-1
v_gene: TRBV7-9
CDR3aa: CASSFQERTEAFF
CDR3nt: TGTGCCAGCAGCTTTCAGGAAAGGACTGAAGCTTTCTTT

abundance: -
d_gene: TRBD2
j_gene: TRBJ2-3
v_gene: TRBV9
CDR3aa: CASSVAPSGRAQDTQYF
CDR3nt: TGTGCCAGCAGCGTAGCCCCTAGCGGGAGGGCTCAAGATACGCAGTATTTT

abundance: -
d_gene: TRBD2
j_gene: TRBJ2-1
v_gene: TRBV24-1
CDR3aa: CATSDFKREGGNEQFF
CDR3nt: TGTGCCACCAGTGATTTCAAGCGGGAGGGGGGGAATGAGCAGTTCTTC

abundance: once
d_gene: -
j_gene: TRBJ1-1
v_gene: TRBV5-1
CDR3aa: CASSFQGTRNTEAFF
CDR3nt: TGCGCCAGCAGCTTTCAAGGGACAAGGAACACTGAAGCTTTCTTT

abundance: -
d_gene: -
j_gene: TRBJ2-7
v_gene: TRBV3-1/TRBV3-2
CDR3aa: CASSPRNGALSSYEQYF
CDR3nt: TGTGCCAGCAGCCCAAGAAATGGGGCTCTAAGCTCCTACGAGCAGTACTTC

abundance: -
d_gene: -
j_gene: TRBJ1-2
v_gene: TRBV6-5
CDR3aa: CASTPTGDYGYTF
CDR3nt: TGTGCCAGCACGCCGACAGGTGACTATGGCTACACCTTC

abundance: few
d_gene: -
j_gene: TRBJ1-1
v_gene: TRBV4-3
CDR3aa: CASSQDTRTEAFF
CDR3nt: TGCGCCAGCAGCCAAGATACGCGCACTGAAGCTTTCTTT

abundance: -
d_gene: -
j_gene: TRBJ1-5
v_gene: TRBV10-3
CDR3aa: CAITYERGQSNQPQHF
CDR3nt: TGTGCCATCACCTACGAGCGAGGACAGAGCAATCAGCCCCAGCATTTT

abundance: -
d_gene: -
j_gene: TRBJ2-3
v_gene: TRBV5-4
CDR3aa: CASSFSAGSTDTQYF
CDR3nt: TGTGCCAGCAGCTTCTCAGCAGGCAGCACAGATACGCAGTATTTT

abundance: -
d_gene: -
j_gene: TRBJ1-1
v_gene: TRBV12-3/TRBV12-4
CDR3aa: CASSWAGATEAFF
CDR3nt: TGTGCCAGCAGTTGGGCGGGGGCCACTGAAGCTTTCTTT

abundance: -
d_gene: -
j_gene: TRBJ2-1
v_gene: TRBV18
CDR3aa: CASSPPRIGPTQYEQFF
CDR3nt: TGTGCCAGCTCACCACCGAGGATCGGTCCTACCCAATATGAGCAGTTCTTC

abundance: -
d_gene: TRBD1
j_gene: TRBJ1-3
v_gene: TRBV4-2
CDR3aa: CASSPEPGQGAVGNTIYF
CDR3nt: TGTGCCAGCAGCCCCGAACCGGGACAGGGGGCGGTCGGAAACACCATATATTTT

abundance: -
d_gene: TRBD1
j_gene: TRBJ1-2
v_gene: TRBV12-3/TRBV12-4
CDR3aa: CASSRQGYYGYTF
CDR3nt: TGTGCCAGCAGCCGACAGGGGTACTATGGCTACACCTTC

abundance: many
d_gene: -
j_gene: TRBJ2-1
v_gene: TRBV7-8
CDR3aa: CASSLVGDYNEQFF
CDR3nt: TGTGCCAGCAGCTTAGTGGGCGATTACAATGAGCAGTTCTTC

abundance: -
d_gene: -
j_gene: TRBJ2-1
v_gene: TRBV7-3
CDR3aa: CASRGAAVFDEQFF
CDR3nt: TGTGCCAGCAGGGGGGCTGCGGTATTCGATGAGCAGTTCTTC